This T cell receptor (beta chain) was retrieved from a study of chemoradiotherapy in HPV16-positive cancers. Study at large: Candidate HPV-specific clones and shared TCR motifs came from two HPV16-positive patients.

Details on this clone: Its antigen is undetermined.

Trimming shortened V by 0 bases and J by 4 bases, and 9 bases separated the two germline ends. The CDR3 contains 14 residues. Germline V gene sequence: CDR1 ENHRY, CDR2 SYGVKD. Sequencing used immunoSEQ multiplex PCR; TCRdb keeps in-frame clones, though not all of them. The repertoire consists of 6,000 or so clones, with roughly four fifths occurring once and the leading ten covering 10% to 11%. General observations from the study: Non-HPV-specific T cells did not expand in tumors during treatment, whereas candidate HPV-specific clones and E7-related motifs did.

Samples were taken several times over chemoradiotherapy. This chain uses TRBV10-3 with TRBJ2-5; D not certain. This sample was obtained from a patient who underwent chemoradiotherapy. The clonotype originates from a human donor with HPV-associated anogenital cancer. In DNA form, the CDR3 reads TGTGCCATCAGTGAGTCTTTAGGGTTAGAGACCCAGTACTTC. Translation: CAISESLGLETQYF.